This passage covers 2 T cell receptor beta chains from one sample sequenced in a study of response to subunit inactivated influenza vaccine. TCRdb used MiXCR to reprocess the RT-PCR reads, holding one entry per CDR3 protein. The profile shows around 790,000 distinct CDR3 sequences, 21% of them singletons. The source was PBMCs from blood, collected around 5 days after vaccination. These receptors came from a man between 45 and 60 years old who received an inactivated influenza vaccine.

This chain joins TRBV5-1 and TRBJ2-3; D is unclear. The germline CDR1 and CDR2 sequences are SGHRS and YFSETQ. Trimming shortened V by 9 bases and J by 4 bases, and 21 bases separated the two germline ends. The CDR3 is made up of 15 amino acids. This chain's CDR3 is CATSPDISAPDTQYF. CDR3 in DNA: TGCGCCACCTCCCCTGATATTTCCGCCCCAGATACGCAGTATTTT.

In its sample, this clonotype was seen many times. CDR3 amino acids: CSARPFSGEQYF. The CDR3 nucleotides are TGCAGTGCTAGGCCGTTCTCAGGCGAGCAGTACTTC. The rearrangement links TRBV20-1 to TRBJ2-7; D is ambiguous. This CDR3 is built from 12 residues. Trimming stripped 3 bases from V and 6 bases from J, with 12 bases between. Germline-derived CDR1 and CDR2 are DFQATT and SNEGSKA (reference sequence).